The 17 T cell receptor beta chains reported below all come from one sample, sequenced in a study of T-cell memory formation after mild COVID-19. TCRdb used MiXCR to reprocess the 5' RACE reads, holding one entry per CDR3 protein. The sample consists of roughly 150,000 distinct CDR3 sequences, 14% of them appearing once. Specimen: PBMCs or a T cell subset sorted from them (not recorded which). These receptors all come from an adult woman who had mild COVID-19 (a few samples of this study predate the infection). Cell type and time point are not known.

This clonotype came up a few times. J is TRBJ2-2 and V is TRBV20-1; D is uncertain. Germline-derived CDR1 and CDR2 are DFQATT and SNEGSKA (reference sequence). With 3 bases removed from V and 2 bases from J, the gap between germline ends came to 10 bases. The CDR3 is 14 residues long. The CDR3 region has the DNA TGCAGTGCTAGGAACCTACGTAACACCGGGGAGCTGTTTTTT. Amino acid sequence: CSARNLRNTGELFF.

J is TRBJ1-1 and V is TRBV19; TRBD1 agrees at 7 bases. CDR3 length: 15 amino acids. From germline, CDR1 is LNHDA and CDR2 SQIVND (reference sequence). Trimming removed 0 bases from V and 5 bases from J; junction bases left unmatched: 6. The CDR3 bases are TGTGCCAGTAGTATAGATCAGGGGGTCCGGACTGAAGCTTTCTTT. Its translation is CASSIDQGVRTEAFF.

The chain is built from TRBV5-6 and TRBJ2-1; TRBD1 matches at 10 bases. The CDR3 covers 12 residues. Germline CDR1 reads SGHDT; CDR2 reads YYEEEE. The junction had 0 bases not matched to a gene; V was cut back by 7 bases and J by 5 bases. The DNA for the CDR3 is TGTGCCAGCGGGACAGGGGACAATGAGCAGTTCTTC. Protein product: CASGTGDNEQFF.

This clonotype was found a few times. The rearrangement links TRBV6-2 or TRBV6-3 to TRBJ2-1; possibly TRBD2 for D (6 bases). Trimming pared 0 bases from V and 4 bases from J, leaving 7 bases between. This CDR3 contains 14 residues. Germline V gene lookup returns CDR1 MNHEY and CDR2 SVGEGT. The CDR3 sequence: CASSYSGGYNEQFF. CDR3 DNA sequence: TGTGCCAGCAGTTACTCCGGGGGATACAATGAGCAGTTCTTC.

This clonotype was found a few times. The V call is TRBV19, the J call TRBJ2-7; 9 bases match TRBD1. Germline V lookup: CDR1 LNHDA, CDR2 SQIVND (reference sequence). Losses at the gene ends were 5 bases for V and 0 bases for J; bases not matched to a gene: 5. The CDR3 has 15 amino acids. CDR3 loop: CASSRGTGYSYEQYF. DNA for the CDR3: TGTGCCAGTAGTCGGGGGACAGGGTACTCCTACGAGCAGTACTTC.

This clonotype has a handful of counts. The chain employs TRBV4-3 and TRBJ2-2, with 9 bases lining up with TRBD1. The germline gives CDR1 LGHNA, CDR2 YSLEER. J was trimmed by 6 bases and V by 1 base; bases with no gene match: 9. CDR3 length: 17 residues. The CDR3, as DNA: TGCGCCAGCAGCCAAGGGACCGGGACAGGGCGATCCGGGGAGCTGTTTTTT. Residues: CASSQGTGTGRSGELFF.

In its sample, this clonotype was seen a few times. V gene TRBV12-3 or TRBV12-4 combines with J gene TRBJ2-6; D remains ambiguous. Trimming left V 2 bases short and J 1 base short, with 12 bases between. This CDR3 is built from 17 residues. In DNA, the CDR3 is TGTGCCAGCAGTTTATTGGGTTTTAAGTCTGGGGCCAACGTCCTGACTTTC. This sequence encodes CASSLLGFKSGANVLTF.

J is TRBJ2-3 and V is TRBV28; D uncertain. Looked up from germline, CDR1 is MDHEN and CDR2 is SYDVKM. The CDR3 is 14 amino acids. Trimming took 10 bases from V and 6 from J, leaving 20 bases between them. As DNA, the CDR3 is TGTGCCATCCCGCCAGGAGAGGTTTCCGATACGCAGTATTTT. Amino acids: CAIPPGEVSDTQYF.

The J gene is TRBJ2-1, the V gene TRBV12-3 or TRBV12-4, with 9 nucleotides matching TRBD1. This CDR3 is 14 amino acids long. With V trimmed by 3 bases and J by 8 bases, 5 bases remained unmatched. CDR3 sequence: CASSFTGTGYEQFF. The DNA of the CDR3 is TGTGCCAGCAGTTTTACTGGGACAGGGTATGAGCAGTTCTTC.

The CDR3 sequence: CASSFNTGELFF. The DNA for the CDR3 is TGTGCCAGCAGTTTCAACACCGGGGAGCTGTTTTTT. The V call is TRBV27, the J call TRBJ2-2; unclear D gene. V dropped 3 bases and J dropped 2 bases, with 1 base sitting between them. The CDR3 spans 12 residues. Germline-derived CDR1 and CDR2 are MNHEY and SMNVEV (reference sequence).

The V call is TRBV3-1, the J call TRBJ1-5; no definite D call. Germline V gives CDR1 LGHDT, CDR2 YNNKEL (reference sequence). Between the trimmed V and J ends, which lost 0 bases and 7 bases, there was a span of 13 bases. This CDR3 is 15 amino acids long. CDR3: CASSQDGGQSQPQHF. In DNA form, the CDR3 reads TGTGCCAGCAGCCAAGACGGTGGGCAATCCCAGCCCCAGCATTTT.

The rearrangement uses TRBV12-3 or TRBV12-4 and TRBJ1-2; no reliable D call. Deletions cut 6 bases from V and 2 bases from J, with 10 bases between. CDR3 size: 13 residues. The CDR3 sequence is CASRTGPNYGYTF. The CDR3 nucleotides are TGTGCCAGCAGGACCGGGCCCAACTATGGCTACACCTTC.

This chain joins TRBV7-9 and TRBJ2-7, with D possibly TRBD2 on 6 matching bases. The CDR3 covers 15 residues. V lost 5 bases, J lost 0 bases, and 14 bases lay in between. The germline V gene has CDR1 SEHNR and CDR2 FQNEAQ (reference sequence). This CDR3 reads CASSVPGLRSYEQYF. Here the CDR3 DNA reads TGTGCCAGCAGCGTCCCGGGACTTCGCTCCTACGAGCAGTACTTC. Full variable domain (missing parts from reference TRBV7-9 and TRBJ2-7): DTGVSQNPRHKITKRGQNVTFRCDPISEHNRLYWYRQTLGQGPEFLTYFQNEAQLEKSRLLSDRFSAERPKGSFSTLEIQRTEQGDSAMYLCASSVPGLRSYEQYFGPGTRLTVT.

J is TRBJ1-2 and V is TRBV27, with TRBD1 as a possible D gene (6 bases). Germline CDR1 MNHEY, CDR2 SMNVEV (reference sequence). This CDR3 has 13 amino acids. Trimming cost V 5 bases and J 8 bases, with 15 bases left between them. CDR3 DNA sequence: TGTGCCAGCAGTAGAACAGGGAGGGGGGGCTACACCTTC. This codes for CASSRTGRGGYTF.

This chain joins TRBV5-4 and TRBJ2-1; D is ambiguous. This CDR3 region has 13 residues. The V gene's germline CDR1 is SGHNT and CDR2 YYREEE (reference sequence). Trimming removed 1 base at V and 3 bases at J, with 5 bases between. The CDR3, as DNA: TGTGCCAGCAGCTTGTACGGCTACAATGAGCAGTTCTTC. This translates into CASSLYGYNEQFF.

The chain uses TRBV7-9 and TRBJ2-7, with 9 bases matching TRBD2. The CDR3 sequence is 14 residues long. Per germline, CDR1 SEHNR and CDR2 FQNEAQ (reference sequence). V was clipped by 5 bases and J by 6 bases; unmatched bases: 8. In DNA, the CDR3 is TGTGCCAGCAGCCCAGCGGGAGGCTTTTTCGAGCAGTACTTC. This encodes CASSPAGGFFEQYF.

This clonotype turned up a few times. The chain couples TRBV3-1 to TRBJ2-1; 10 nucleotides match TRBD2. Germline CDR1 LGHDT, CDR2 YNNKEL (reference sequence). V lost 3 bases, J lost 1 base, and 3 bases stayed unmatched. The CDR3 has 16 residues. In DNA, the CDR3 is TGTGCCAGCAGCCATAGAGCGGGGGGGTCCTACAATGAGCAGTTCTTC. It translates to CASSHRAGGSYNEQFF.